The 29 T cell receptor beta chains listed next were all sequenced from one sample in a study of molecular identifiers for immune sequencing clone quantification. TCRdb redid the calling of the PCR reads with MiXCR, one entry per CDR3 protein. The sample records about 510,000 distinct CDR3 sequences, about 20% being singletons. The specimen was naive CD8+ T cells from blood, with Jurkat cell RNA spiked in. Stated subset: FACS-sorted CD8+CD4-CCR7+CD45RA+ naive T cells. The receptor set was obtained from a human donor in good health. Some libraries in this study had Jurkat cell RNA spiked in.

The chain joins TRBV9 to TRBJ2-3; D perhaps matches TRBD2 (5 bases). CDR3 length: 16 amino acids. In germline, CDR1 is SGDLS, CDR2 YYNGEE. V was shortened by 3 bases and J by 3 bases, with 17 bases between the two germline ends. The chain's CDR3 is CASSGTPVLATDTQYF. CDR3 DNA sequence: TGTGCCAGCAGCGGAACCCCGGTATTAGCGACAGATACGCAGTATTTT. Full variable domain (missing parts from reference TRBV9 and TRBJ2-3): DSGVTQTPKHLITATGQRVTLRCSPRSGDLSVYWYQQSLDQGLQFLIQYYNGEERAKGNILERFSAQQFPDLHSELNLSSLELGDSALYFCASSGTPVLATDTQYFGPGTRLTVL.

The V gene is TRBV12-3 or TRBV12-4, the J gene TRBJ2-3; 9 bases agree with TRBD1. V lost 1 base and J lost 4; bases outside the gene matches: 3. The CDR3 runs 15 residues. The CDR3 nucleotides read TGTGCCAGCAGTTTAGGGACAGGGGTCTCAGATACGCAGTATTTT. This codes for CASSLGTGVSDTQYF.

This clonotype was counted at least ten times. The CDR3 DNA reads as TGTGCCAGCAGCCAGGGCCCCTATCAGCCCCAGCATTTT. Its translation: CASSQGPYQPQHF. This chain joins TRBV7-9 and TRBJ1-5; D might be TRBD1 (5 bases). V was pared by 5 bases and J by 5 bases, with 10 bases between. Per germline, CDR1 SEHNR and CDR2 FQNEAQ (reference sequence). The CDR3 spans 13 residues.

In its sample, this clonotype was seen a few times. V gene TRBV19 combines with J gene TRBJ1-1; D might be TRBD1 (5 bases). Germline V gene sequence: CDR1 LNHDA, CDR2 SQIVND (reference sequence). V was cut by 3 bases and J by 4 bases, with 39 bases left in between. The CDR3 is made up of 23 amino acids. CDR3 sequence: CASSITRVGDSVNTGATGTEAFF. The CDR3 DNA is TGTGCCAGTAGTATTACCAGGGTGGGGGATTCCGTAAACACTGGAGCCACGGGCACTGAAGCTTTCTTT.

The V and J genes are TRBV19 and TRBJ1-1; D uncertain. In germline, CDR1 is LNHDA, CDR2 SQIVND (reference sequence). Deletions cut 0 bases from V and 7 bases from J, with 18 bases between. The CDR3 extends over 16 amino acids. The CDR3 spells CASSIDPSSGLSEAFF. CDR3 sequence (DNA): TGTGCCAGTAGTATAGATCCCTCTTCGGGCTTAAGTGAAGCTTTCTTT.

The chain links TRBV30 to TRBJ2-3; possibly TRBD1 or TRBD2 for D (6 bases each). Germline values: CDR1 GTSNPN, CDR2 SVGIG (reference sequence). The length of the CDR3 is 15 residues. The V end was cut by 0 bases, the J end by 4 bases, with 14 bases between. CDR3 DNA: TGTGCCTGGAGTGTCCTGCCCGGGGGCGCAGATACGCAGTATTTT. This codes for CAWSVLPGGADTQYF.

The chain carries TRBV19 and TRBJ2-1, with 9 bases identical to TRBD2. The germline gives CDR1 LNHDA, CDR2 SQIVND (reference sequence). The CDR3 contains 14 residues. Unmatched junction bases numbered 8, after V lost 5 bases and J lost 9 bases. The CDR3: CASSGQAGGGEQFF. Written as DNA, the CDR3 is TGTGCCAGTAGTGGTCAAGCGGGAGGAGGTGAGCAGTTCTTC.

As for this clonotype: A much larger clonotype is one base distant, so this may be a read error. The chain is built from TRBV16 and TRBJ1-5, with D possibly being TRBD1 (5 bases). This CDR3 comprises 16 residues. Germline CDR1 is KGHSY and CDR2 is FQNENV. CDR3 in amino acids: CASSQSAGQVKQPRHF. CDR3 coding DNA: TGTGCCAGCAGCCAATCGGCGGGGCAGGTCAAACAGCCCCGGCATTTT.

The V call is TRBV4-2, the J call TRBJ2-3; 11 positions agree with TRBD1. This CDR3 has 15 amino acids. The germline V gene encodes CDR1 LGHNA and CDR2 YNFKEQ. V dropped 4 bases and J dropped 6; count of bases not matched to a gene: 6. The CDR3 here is CASSPGQGAWDTQYF. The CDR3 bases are TGTGCCAGCAGCCCCGGACAGGGGGCGTGGGATACGCAGTATTTT.

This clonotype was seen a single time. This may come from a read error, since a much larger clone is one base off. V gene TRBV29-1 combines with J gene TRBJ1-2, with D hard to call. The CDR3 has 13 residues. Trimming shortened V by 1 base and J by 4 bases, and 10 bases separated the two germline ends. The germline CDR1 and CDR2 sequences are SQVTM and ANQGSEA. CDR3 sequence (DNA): TGCAGCGTTGAAGCAGAGGGAGTCTATGGCTACACCTTC. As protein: CSVEAEGVYGYTF.

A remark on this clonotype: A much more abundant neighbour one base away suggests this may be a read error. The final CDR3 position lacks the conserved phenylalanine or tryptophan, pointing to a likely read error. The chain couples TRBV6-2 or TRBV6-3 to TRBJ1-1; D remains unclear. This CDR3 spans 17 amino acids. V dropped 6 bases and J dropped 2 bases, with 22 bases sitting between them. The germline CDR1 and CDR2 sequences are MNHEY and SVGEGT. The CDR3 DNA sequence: TGTGCCAGCAGCCTCCCGGGCTTGGGTTCAGGTAACACTGAAGCTTTCCTT. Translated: CASSLPGLGSGNTEAFL.

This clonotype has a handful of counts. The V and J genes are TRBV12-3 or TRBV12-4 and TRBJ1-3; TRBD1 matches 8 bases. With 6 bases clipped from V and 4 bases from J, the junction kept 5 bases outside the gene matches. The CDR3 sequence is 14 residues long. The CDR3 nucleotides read TGTGCCAGCAGGCAGGGGGCTCTCGGAAACACCATATATTTT. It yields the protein CASRQGALGNTIYF.

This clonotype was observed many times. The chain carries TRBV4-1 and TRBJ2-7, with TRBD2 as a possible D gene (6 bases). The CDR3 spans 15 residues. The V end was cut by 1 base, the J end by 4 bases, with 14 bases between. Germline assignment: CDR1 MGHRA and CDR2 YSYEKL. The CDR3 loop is CASSQASTGGYEQYF. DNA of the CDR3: TGCGCCAGCAGCCAAGCGTCTACTGGGGGGTACGAGCAGTACTTC.

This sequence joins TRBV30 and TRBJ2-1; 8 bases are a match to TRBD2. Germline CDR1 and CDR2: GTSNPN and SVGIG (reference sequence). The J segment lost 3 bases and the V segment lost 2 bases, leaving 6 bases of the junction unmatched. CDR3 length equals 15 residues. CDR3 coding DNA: TGTGCCTGGAGTATACTAGCGGAGTTCTACAATGAGCAGTTCTTC. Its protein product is CAWSILAEFYNEQFF.

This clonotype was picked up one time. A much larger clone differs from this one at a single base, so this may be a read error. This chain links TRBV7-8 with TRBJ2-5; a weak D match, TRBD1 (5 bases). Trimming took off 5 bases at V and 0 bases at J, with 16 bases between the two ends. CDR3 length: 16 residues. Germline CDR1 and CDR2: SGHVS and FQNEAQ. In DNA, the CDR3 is TGTGCCAGCAGCCATAGACAGTGGACGTACCAAGAGACCCAGTACTTC. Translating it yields CASSHRQWTYQETQYF.

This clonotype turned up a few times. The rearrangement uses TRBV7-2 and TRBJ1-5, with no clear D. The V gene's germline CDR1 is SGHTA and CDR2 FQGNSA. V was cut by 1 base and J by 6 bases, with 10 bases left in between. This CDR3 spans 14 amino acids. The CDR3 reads CASSLGEGRQPQHF. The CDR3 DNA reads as TGTGCCAGCAGCTTAGGGGAAGGACGTCAGCCCCAGCATTTT.

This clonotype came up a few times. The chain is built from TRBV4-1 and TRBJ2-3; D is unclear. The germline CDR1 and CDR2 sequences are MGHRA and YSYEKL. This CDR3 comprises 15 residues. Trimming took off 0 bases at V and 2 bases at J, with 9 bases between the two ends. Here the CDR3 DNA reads TGCGCCAGCAGCCAAGATACAGTCCCCACAGATACGCAGTATTTT. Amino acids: CASSQDTVPTDTQYF.

The CDR3 protein is CAISEFTGDEQFF. The CDR3 DNA follows: TGTGCCATCAGTGAGTTCACGGGCGATGAGCAGTTCTTC. The chain is built from TRBV10-3 and TRBJ2-1; the D is unclear. CDR3 length equals 13 residues. Between the trimmed V and J ends, which lost 1 base and 8 bases, there was a span of 9 bases. Germline V gene sequence: CDR1 ENHRY, CDR2 SYGVKD.

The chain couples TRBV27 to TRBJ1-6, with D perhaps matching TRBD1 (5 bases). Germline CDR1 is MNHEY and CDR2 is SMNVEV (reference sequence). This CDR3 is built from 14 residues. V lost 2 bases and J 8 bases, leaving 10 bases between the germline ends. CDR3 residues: CASSLSQGYSPLHF. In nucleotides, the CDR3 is TGTGCCAGCAGTTTAAGTCAGGGATATTCACCCCTCCACTTT.

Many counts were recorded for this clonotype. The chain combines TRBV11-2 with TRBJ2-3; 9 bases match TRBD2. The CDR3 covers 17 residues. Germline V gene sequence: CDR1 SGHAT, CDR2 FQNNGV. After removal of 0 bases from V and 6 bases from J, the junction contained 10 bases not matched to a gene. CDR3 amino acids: CASSLDAGGWPGDTQYF. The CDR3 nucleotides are TGTGCCAGCAGCTTAGATGCGGGAGGGTGGCCCGGGGATACGCAGTATTTT.

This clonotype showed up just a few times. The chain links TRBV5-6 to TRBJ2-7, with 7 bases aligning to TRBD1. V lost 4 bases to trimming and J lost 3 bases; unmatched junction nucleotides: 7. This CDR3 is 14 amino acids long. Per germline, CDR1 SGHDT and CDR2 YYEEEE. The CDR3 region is CASSLGQSLYEQYF. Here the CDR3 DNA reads TGTGCCAGCAGCCTGGGACAGTCACTCTACGAGCAGTACTTC.

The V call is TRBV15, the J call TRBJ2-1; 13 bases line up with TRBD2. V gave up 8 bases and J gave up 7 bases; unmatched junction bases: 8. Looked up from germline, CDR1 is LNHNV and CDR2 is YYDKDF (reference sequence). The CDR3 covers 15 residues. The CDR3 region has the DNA TGTGCCACCTATTGGACTAGCGGGAGTAAAAATGAGCAGTTCTTC. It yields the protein CATYWTSGSKNEQFF.

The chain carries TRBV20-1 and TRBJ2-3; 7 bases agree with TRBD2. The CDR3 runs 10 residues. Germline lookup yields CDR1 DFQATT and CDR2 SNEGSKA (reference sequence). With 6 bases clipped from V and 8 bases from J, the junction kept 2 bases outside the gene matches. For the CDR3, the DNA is TGCAGTGCCAGGGAGGGTACGCAGTATTTT. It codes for CSAREGTQYF.

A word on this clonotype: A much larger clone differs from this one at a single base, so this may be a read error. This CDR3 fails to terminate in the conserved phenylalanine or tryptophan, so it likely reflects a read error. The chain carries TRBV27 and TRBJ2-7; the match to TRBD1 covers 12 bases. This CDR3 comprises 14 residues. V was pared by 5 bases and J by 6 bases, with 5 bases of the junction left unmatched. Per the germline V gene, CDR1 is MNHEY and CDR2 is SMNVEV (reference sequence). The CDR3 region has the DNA TGTGCCAGCAGTCTCGGGACAGGGGGCGTCGAGCAGTACTCC. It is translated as CASSLGTGGVEQYS.

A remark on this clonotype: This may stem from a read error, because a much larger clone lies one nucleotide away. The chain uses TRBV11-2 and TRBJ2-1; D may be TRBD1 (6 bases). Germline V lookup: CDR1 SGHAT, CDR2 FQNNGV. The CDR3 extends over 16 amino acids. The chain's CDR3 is CASSLGGLLSYNERFF. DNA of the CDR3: TGTGCCAGCAGCTTAGGGGGGCTACTCTCCTACAATGAGCGGTTCTTC.

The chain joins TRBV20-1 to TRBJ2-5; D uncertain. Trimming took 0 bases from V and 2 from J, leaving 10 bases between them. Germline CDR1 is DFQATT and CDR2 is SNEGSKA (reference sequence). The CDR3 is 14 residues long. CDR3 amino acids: CSARDGNGQETQYF. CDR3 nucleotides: TGCAGTGCTAGAGATGGCAACGGGCAAGAGACCCAGTACTTC.

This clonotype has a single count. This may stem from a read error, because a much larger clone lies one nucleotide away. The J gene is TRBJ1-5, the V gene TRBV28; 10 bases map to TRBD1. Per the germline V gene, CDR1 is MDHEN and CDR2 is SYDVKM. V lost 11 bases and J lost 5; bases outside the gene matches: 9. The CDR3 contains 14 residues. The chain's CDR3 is CACGRTGGDQPQHF. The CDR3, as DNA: TGTGCCTGCGGTCGGACAGGGGGGGATCAGCCCCAGCATTTT.

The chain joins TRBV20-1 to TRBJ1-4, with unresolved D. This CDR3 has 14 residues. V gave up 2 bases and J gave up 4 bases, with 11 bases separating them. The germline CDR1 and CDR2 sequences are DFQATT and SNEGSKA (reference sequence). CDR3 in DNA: TGCAGTGCTAGAACGCGTGGGGTTAATGAAAAACTGTTTTTT. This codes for CSARTRGVNEKLFF.

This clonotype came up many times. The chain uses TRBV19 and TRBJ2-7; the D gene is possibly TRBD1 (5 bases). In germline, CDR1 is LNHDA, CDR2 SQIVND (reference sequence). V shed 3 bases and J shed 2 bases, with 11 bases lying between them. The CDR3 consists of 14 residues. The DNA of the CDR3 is TGTGCCAGTAGTATGTCAGGGATAGCCTACGAGCAGTACTTC. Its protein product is CASSMSGIAYEQYF.